This T cell receptor beta chain stems from a study of blood T cell repertoires in COVID-19. In the study overall: Researchers got acute and convalescent COVID-19 samples from the United States, Italy and Spain. The cDNA or gDNA used as material had been derived from T cells, B-cell-depleted T cells, or PBMCs.

From germline, CDR1 is KGHSH and CDR2 LQKENI. The CDR3 totals 14 residues. The V end was cut by 3 bases, the J end by 4 bases, with 12 bases between. In the study's own analysis: The assay estimated nucleated cells by amplifying reference gene primers. TCRdb keeps only in-frame clones here, not all; method: immunoSEQ multiplex PCR. The V and J calls and clone size come from that table; D and trimming were worked out from the DNA. Of under 300,000 clones listed, approximately 91% are singletons. The specimen sequenced was peripheral blood. The rearrangement links TRBV18 to TRBJ1-1; TRBD1 might be the D (5 bases). The origin of this receptor is a middle-aged man with acute or convalescent COVID-19. CDR3 nucleotide sequence: TGTGCCAGCTCACCGACCCAGGGTCTCACTGAAGCTTTCTTT. Protein: CASSPTQGLTEAFF.